Sequencing of this T cell receptor beta chain was carried out in a study of T cells in Graves' hyperthyroidism and ophthalmopathy. This clonotype was counted at least ten times. An absence of ophthalmopathy progression within 18 months meant stable Graves' hyperthyroidism. Uncontrolled infection, other autoimmune disease, pregnancy or lactation led to exclusion. Together with thyroid ultrasound, orbital computed tomography, serum thyroxine and TRAb, clinical symptoms were used for diagnoses. TCR beta CDR3 sequences were amplified from RNA transcripts. Using the HTBI primer set, a first-round RT-PCR was run on the TCR CDR3. TCRdb recomputed calls from the multiplex PCR reads with MiXCR, one row per CDR3 protein. The sample includes around 760,000 distinct CDR3 sequences, roughly a third of them seen just once. The CDR3 consists of 13 residues. Germline CDR1 reads DFQATT; CDR2 reads SNEGSKA (reference sequence). V was clipped by 1 base and J by 9 bases; unmatched bases: 4.

The sample taken for sequencing was blood. The chain carries TRBV20-1 and TRBJ2-2, with 8 bases identical to TRBD1. This sequence was found in a middle-aged woman with Graves' hyperthyroidism. This CDR3 is CSARGQGARELFF. The DNA for the CDR3 is TGCAGTGCTAGAGGGCAGGGGGCGAGGGAGCTGTTTTTT.